The T cell receptor beta chain under discussion was sequenced for a study of blood T cell repertoires in COVID-19. Study at large: Collection of acute and convalescent COVID-19 samples took place in the United States, Italy and Spain. PBMCs, B-cell-depleted T cells, or T cells provided the cDNA or gDNA that made up the material.

The germline CDR1 and CDR2 sequences are MDHEN and SYDVKM. The junction had 3 bases not matched to a gene; V was cut back by 3 bases and J by 3 bases. CDR3 size: 15 residues. In the authors' methods: The authors estimated nucleated cell counts from reference gene primer amplification. Profiling relied on immunoSEQ multiplex PCR, and the TCRdb table lists in-frame clones only, not all of them. V and J calls and clone size are as listed in that table; D and trimming were resolved from the DNA. The table has roughly 130,000 clones, just under 85% seen once. This clone was seen a handful of times. V usage is TRBV28 and J usage is TRBJ1-4; 8 nucleotides line up with TRBD1. The sample was peripheral blood. The TCR comes from a woman between 45 and 65 years old with acute or convalescent COVID-19. The CDR3 sequence: CASSFRDRPNEKLFF. In DNA form, the CDR3 reads TGTGCCAGCAGTTTCCGGGACAGGCCTAATGAAAAACTGTTTTTT. The full variable domain, with the rest looked up from reference TRBV28 and TRBJ1-4, is DVKVTQSSRYLVKRTGEKVFLECVQDMDHENMFWYRQDPGLGLRLIYFSYDVKMKEKGDIPEGYSVSREKKERFSLILESASTNQTSMYLCASSFRDRPNEKLFFGSGTQLSVL.